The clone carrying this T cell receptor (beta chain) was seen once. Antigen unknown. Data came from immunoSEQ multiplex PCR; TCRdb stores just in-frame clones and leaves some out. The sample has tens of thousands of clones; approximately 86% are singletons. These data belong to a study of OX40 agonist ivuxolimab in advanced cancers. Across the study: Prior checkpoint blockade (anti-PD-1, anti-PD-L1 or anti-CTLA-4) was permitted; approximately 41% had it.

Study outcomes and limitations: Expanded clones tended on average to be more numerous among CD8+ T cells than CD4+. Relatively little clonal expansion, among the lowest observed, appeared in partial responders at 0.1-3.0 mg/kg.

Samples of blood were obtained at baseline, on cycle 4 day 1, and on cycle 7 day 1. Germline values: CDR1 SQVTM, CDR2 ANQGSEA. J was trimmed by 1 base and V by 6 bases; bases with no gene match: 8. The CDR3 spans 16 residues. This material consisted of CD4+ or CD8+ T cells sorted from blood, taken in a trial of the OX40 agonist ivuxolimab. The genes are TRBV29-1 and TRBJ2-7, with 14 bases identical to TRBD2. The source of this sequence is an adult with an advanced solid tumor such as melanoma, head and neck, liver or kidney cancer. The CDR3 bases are TGCAGCGTGGGCGGGACTAGCGGGAGAGTATCCTACGAGCAGTACTTC. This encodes CSVGGTSGRVSYEQYF.